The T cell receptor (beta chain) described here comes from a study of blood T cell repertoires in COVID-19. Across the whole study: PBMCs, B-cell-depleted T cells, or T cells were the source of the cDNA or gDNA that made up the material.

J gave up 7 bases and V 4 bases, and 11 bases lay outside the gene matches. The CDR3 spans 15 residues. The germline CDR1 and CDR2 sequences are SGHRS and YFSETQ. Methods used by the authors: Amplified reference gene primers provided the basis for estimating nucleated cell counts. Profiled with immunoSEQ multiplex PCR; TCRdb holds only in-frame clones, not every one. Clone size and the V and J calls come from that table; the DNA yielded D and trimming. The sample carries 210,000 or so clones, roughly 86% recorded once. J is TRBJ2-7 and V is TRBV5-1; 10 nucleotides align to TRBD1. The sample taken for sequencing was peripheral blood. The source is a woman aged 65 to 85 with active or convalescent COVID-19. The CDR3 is CASSREGTGAREQYF. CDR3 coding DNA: TGCGCCAGCAGCCGAGAAGGGACAGGGGCGCGGGAGCAGTACTTC. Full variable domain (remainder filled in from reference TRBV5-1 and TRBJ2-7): KAGVTQTPRYLIKTRGQQVTLSCSPISGHRSVSWYQQTPGQGLQFLFEYFSETQRNKGNFPGRFSGRQFSNSRSEMNVSTLELGDSALYLCASSREGTGAREQYFGPGTRLTVT.